What follows describes a single T cell receptor (beta chain). Antigen unknown. The data stem from a study of Graves' ophthalmopathy and Graves' hyperthyroidism. RNA transcripts were the template, and TCR beta CDR3 regions were amplified from them. HTBI-primed RT-PCR formed the first round, and a multiplex PCR formed the second. MiXCR, run by TCRdb on the multiplex PCR reads, gives a single entry per CDR3 protein. The table lists roughly 160,000 distinct CDR3 sequences, roughly 36% of them singletons, with 8% to 10% in the top ten. This CDR3 comprises 15 residues. V was trimmed by 7 bases and J by 1 base, leaving 20 bases between them. CDR1 and CDR2 from the germline V gene are DFQATT and SNEGSKA (reference sequence). Study conclusions and caveats: The 13-signature model separated ophthalmopathy from stable hyperthyroidism at 85% to 90% sensitivity and about 81% specificity. Sensitivity reached nearly 71% and specificity more than 72% when the model predicted ophthalmopathy progression.

The chain recombines TRBV20-1 with TRBJ2-7; D is undetermined. This TCR was recovered from a man younger than 45 with Graves' ophthalmopathy. The specimen sequenced was peripheral blood. The CDR3 protein is CSGKAPWTVSYEQYF. CDR3 nucleotides: TGCAGTGGAAAAGCTCCTTGGACGGTGTCCTACGAGCAGTACTTC.